Detailed here is one T cell receptor (beta chain). Genomic DNA, the template, was used for profiling of the TCR beta VDJ and CDR3. TCRdb re-analysed the reads in MiXCR, keeping a single row per CDR3 protein. The sample includes more than 150,000 distinct CDR3 sequences, 48% seen only once; the top ten take 1.8%. CD8+CD57+ cell expansion, shown by flow cytometry, had occurred in the patients selected for sequencing. With no exception, the patients had severe acquired aplastic anemia. Patients had not yet gotten any therapy when their blood was taken for sampling. This entry comes from a study of CD8+CD57+ T cells in acquired aplastic anemia. This CDR3 region has 12 residues. The germline V and J ends were trimmed by 7 bases and 1 base, with 10 bases remaining between them. Germline loops: CDR1 SQVTM, CDR2 ANQGSEA.

The specimen sequenced was sorted CD4+, CD8+, or CD8+CD57+ T cells (not recorded which) from PBMCs. The V and J genes are TRBV29-1 and TRBJ1-1; D gene uncertain. The receptor's source is a human donor with aplastic anemia. The CDR3 sequence is CSAEVGNTEAFF. In nucleotides, the CDR3 is TGCAGCGCCGAGGTAGGGAACACTGAAGCTTTCTTT.